This T cell receptor beta chain was documented in a study of control samples from healthy donors and cancer patients. Looked up from germline, CDR1 is DFQATT and CDR2 is SNEGSKA (reference sequence). The CDR3 extends over 14 amino acids. Between the trimmed V and J ends, which lost 6 bases and 3 bases, there was a span of 18 bases. The repertoire was sequenced with immunoSEQ multiplex PCR; TCRdb's copy has only in-frame clones and lacks some. This sample carries some 120,000 clones, approximately 90% of them seen once, and the ten largest clones take roughly 8.6%. This clone was seen a single time. The chain links TRBV20-1 to TRBJ2-7; D ambiguous. The TCR comes from a man aged 18 to 35 in good health. Specimen: blood. The CDR3 coding sequence is TGCAGTGCAAGTGACCGAGCCAATTACTACGAGCAGTACTTC. Translated, it gives CSASDRANYYEQYF.